The T cell receptor beta chain under discussion was sequenced for a study of T-cell reconstitution after alpha-beta-depleted transplantation in children. Study conclusions and caveats: Newly produced T cells mostly accounted for T-cell counts and diversity one year post-transplant. There were some patients whose high TCRbeta diversity at day 60 came from surviving recipient T cells and thymic progenitors. Reportedly, alpha-beta T cells present about two months post-transplant originated from several hundred expanded clones of graft origin.

A note on this clonotype: The antigen remains undetermined.

During its preparation, the TCRbeta library received unique molecular identifiers. MiXCR, run by TCRdb on the PCR reads, gives a single entry per CDR3 protein. The sample has 530,000 or so distinct CDR3 sequences; over 25% are singletons. Per the germline V gene, CDR1 is SGHRS and CDR2 is YFSETQ. The CDR3 sequence is 16 residues long. V gave up 3 bases and J gave up 2 bases; unmatched junction bases: 11. V and J are TRBV5-1 and TRBJ2-7; 7 positions match TRBD1. This TCR came from a boy in the first two years of life with Wiskott-Aldrich syndrome, due to receive a stem cell transplant. This specimen consisted of PBMCs, obtained before TCRalphabeta/CD19-depleted stem cell transplant. Here the CDR3 reads CASSSGQVRATYEQYF. The CDR3 nucleotides read TGCGCCAGCAGCTCTGGACAGGTTAGAGCTACCTACGAGCAGTACTTC.